This record covers a single TCR beta chain. Its specificity is not known. This sample also contains other DNA sequences that code for the same CDR3. There are 15 residues in the CDR3. Germline lookup yields CDR1 MNHEY and CDR2 SVGAGI. Trimming took off 0 bases at V and 5 bases at J, with 11 bases between the two ends. This record comes from a study of graft-versus-host responses after intestinal transplantation. On the study more broadly: Induction using anti-thymocyte globulin, followed by tacrolimus and steroids for two to three years, was given to all recipients. Findings and limits, study-wide: Allografts from individuals with graft-donor T cell macrochimerism displayed high graft-versus-host to host-versus-graft clonal ratios. In recipient marrow, GvH clones were found, and some appeared first in ileum or blood.

Profiled with immunoSEQ multiplex PCR; TCRdb holds only in-frame clones, not every one. Of roughly 80,000 clones in the sample, 92% were seen once. V is TRBV6-5 and J is TRBJ2-1, with D maybe TRBD2 (6 bases). The source material was PBMCs, sampled 98 days after intestinal transplantation. This receptor was obtained from a human patient who received an intestinal transplant, so some T cells may come from the graft donor. Written as DNA, the CDR3 is TGTGCCAGCAGTTACTCCGGGGGAGCGGACAATGAGCAGTTCTTC. The encoded protein is CASSYSGGADNEQFF.